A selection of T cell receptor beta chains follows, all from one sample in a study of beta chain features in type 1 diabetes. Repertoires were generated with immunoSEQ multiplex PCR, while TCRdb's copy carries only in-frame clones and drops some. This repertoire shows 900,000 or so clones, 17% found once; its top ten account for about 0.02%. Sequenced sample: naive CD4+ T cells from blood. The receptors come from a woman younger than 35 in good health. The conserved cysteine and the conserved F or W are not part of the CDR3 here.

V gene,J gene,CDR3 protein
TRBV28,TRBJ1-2,ASREQHYGYT
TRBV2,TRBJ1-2,ASSGTRNYGYT
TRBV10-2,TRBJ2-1,ASFKRETIDEQF
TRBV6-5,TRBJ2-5,ASKSQGETQY
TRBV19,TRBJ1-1,ASRRAANTEAF
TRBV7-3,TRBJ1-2,ASSLRRGDGYT
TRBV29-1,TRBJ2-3,SVEGGLGDPGTDTQY
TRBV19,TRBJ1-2,ASSVNYGYT
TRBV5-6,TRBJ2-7,ASSFPPGQTSGSYEQY
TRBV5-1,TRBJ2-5,ASSLSGVQETQY
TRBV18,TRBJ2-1,ASSPHEEREQF
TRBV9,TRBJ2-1,ASSPREGSSYNEQF
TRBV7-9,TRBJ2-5,ASSKQSLKGTGRGETQY
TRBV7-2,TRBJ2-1,ASSSRNQGEQF
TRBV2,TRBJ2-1,ASRATSGVYNEQF
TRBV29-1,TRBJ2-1,SVGSAGVRSSYNEQF
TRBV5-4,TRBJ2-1,ASSLRGSEQF
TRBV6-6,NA,ASSRPQTRDEQY
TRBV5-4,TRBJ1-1,ASSLEDRVNTEAF
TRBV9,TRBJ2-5,ASSVAPAGIETQY
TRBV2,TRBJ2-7,ASSVGSYEQY
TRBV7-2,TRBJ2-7,ASSLWAAYEQY
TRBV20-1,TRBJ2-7,SAVSYEQY
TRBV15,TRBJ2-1,ATSRDGRLADTNEQF
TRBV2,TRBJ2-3,ASTESGRAEQY
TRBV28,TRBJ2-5,ASRVRESQETQY
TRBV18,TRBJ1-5,ASSPRGNQPQH
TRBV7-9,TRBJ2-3,ASSLGIPTDTQY
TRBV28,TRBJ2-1,ASSLWGGNEQF
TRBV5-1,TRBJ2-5,ASSRGGVQETQY
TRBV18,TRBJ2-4,ASAAENIQY
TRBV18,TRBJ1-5,ASSPALGGNQPQH
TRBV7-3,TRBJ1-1,ASSLILDTEAF
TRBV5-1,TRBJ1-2,ASSSQAGTGEGYT
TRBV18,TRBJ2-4,ASSPPRVAKNIQY
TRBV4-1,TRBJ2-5,ASSQGRYPAGAGGQETQY
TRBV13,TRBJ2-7,ASSTPGYEQY
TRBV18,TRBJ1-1,ASSGQGHEAF
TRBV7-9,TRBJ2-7,ASSFRASGLTYEQY
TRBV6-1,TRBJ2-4,ASSDWGGLAKNIQY
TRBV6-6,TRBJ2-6,ASSYSSSGANVLT
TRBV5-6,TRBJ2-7,ASTILAGSLDEQY
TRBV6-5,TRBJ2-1,ASSADYNEQF
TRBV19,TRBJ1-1,ASDRGLNTEAF
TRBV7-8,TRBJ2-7,ASSSLAGSFYEQY
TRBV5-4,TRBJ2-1,ASSLPTGHLDEQF
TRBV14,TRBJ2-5,ASSQDPGGAQTQY
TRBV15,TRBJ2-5,ATSRIGLARQETQY
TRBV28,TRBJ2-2,ASSPWTTNTGELF
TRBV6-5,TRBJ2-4,ASSGDRSSIQY
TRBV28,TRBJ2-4,ASSLENIQY
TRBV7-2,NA,ASSPGVADYYEQY
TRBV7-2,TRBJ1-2,ASSSSPSYGYT
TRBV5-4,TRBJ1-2,ASSQLTGFRNYGYT
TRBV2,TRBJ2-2,ASSEQGTGELF
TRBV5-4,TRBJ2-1,ASSSDPGVEQF
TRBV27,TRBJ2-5,ASSRLGDRETQY
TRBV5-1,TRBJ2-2,ASQPRDSGVGELF
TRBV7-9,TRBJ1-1,ASSLLIGEEAF